This paragraph covers one TCR beta chain sequence. Its antigen is currently not known. No clone much larger than this one lies a single base away; base qualities are absent. V was cut back by 4 bases and J by 0 bases, leaving a gap of 14 bases between them. The germline V gene specifies SGHNT as CDR1 and YENEEA as CDR2. Including cysteine and phenylalanine, the CDR3 has 16 amino acids. Here the CDR3 DNA is all that survives: 48 bases in frame from base 1. The data were taken from a study of T-cell reconstitution after alpha-beta-depleted transplantation in children (dated by TCRdb to the mid-2010s). In the study overall: Using TCR repertoire profiling, the study quantitatively followed how T-cell immune reconstitution unfolded in children after TCRalphabeta/CD19-depleted allogeneic hematopoietic cell transplantation. The full study reports these points: Over subsequent months, a decline in hyperexpanded clone frequencies was noted, and after one year, T-cell counts and TCRbeta diversity were mostly ascribed to newly produced T cells. The apparently early alphabetaT-cell count recovery about two months after transplant was reportedly dependent on only several hundred rapidly expanded clones derived from non-depleted graft cells. In some patients, the high TCRbeta diversity seen at day 60 was put down to recipient T cells and intrathymic progenitors that had survived conditioning.

The library relied on PCR. Reads for this sample came from an Illumina HiSeq 2500. Molecular barcoding was employed in the preparation of TCR libraries, with unique molecular identifiers being used to normalize TCRbeta repertoire quantification. TCRdb reprocessed the public reads (quality trimming at Q25 with fastp, clone calling with MiXCR) and kept in-frame beta chains. Here each entry gathers all rows of one CDR3 protein and keeps the most common genes and DNA. The sample contains about 980,000 distinct CDR3 sequences, around 30% of them found a single time. The ten largest clonotypes hold 28% of the sample. Reading the label with the study, this specimen's treatment or condition is: allogeneic hematopoietic cell transplantation with graft depleted of TCRalphabeta T cells and CD19 B cells. The transplant recipients were children given TCRalphabeta/CD19-depleted allogeneic hematopoietic cell grafts.

The TCR comes from a boy under two years old who had a stem cell transplant for SCID, so the T cells may come from the graft donor. The chain was built from TRBV11-3 and TRBJ2-3; a tentative D match to TRBD2 spans 7 bases. The sample here was PBMCs, mostly from graft donor cells, taken 360 days after TCRalphabeta/CD19-depleted stem cell transplant. The DNA is as follows: TGTGCCAGCAGCTCTAATCGGGGGGCCAGCACAGATACGCAGTATTTT. This yields the protein CASSSNRGASTDTQYF.